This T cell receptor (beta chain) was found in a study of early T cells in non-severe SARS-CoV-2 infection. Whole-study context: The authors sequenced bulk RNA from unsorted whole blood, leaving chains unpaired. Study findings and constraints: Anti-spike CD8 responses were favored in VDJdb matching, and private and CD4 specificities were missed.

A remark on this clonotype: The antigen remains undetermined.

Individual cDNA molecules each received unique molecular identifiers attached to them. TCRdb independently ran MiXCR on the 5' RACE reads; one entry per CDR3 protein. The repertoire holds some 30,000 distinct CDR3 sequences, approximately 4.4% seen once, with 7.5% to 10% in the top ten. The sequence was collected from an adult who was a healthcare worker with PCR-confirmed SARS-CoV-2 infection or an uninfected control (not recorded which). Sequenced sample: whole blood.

The CDR3 DNA is TGTGCCAGCAGCTTAGTCGGGGCAGGCGGGGAGCTGTTTTTT. The encoded protein is CASSLVGAGGELFF. The chain uses TRBV7-6 and TRBJ2-2; perhaps D is TRBD1 or TRBD2 (5 bases each). Deletions cut 1 base from V and 7 bases from J, with 10 bases between. Per germline, CDR1 SGHVS and CDR2 FNYEAQ. There are 14 residues in the CDR3.